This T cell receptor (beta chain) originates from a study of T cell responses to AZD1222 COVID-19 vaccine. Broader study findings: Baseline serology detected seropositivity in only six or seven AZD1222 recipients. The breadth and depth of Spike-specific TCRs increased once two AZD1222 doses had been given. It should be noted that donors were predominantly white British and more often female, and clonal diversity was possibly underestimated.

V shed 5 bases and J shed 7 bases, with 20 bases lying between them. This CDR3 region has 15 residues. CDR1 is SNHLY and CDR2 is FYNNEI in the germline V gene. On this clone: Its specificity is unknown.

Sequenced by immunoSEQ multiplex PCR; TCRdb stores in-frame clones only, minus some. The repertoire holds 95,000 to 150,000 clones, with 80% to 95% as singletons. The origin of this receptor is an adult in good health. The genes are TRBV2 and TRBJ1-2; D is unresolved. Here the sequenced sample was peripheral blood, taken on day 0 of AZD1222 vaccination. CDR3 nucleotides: TGTGCCAGCAGTCCTACATACCCGGGTGGAAGTGGCTACACCTTC. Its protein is CASSPTYPGGSGYTF. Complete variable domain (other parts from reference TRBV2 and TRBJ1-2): EPEVTQTPSHQVTQMGQEVILRCVPISNHLYFYWYRQILGQKVEFLVSFYNNEISEKSEIFDDQFSVERPDGSNFTLKIRSTKLEDSAMYFCASSPTYPGGSGYTFGSGTRLTVV.